The subject of this entry is one TCR beta chain. This CDR3 is built from 15 residues. V was cut by 1 base and J by 1 base, with 8 bases left in between. Germline CDR1 reads SGDLS; CDR2 reads YYNGEE. This sample is drawn from a study of blood T cell repertoires in COVID-19. As for the study in general: The cDNA or gDNA used as material had been derived from T cells, B-cell-depleted T cells, or PBMCs.

The protocol was immunoSEQ multiplex PCR, while the TCRdb copy is restricted to in-frame clones and leaves out a portion. Of almost 400,000 clones in the sample, roughly 86% were seen once. The sample was PBMCs or T cells enriched from blood (not recorded which). This receptor was identified in a woman aged 25 to 39 who had recovered from COVID-19. V gene TRBV9 combines with J gene TRBJ2-2; the D is unclear. The CDR3 protein is CASSVRSLNTGELFF. The CDR3 nucleotides read TGTGCCAGCAGCGTAAGAAGCCTGAACACCGGGGAGCTGTTTTTT.